One and the same sample provided the 10 T cell receptor beta chains below, sequenced in a study of shared T cell receptors in the human thymus. Clones were read by immunoSEQ multiplex PCR, and TCRdb kept only the in-frame ones, dropping some. Among 700,000 to 750,000 clones listed, 80% to 90% were seen once. The data also belong to a second study, concerning human thymus T cells.

Sequenced material: thymocytes. The source is a girl younger than two with a congenital heart defect.

The gene calls are TRBV11-2 and TRBJ2-2; TRBD2 matches 8 bases. Germline values: CDR1 SGHAT, CDR2 FQNNGV. There are 17 residues in the CDR3. The V gene end was trimmed by 7 bases and the J gene end by 6 bases; junction bases not matched to a gene: 16. In DNA, the CDR3 is TGTGCCAGCACCCTTCCCGGTCGGGGGGGCCCCCCCGGGGAGCTGTTTTTT. Its protein product is CASTLPGRGGPPGELFF.

The gene calls are TRBV28 and TRBJ2-7; 9 nucleotides line up with TRBD1. The germline V gene has CDR1 MDHEN and CDR2 SYDVKM. Trimming cost V 8 bases and J 4 bases; bases outside gene matches: 9. This CDR3 spans 14 amino acids. CDR3 coding DNA: TGTGCCAGCGCCCGGGACAGGGACGGATACGAGCAGTACTTC. Its protein product is CASARDRDGYEQYF.

The V and J genes are TRBV7-6 and TRBJ2-5, with a possible D match to TRBD1 (7 bases). From germline, CDR1 is SGHVS and CDR2 FNYEAQ. The CDR3 covers 14 residues. Trimming removed 5 bases from V and 5 bases from J, with 15 bases in between. Written as DNA, the CDR3 is TGTGCCAGCAGCCATAACAGGGGAGGTGAGACCCAGTACTTC. Its protein is CASSHNRGGETQYF.

The chain couples TRBV19 to TRBJ2-4, with D perhaps TRBD1 (6 bases). This CDR3 comprises 16 residues. V was trimmed by 5 bases and J by 0 bases, leaving 14 bases between them. In germline, CDR1 is LNHDA, CDR2 SQIVND (reference sequence). CDR3 in amino acids: CASSFVAGVAKNIQYF. The CDR3 DNA is TGTGCCAGTAGTTTTGTAGCAGGGGTAGCCAAAAACATTCAGTACTTC.

The chain has TRBV27 and TRBJ2-1, with 10 positions matching TRBD2. The CDR3 spans 20 residues. V shed 8 bases, J shed 0 bases, and the junction held 19 bases outside the gene matches. From germline, CDR1 is MNHEY and CDR2 SMNVEV (reference sequence). As DNA, the CDR3 is TGTGCCAGCCAAACGTGGGGGACTAGCGATTCTTACGGCTCCTACAATGAGCAGTTCTTC. Translation: CASQTWGTSDSYGSYNEQFF.

This clone was counted between two and nine times. This chain links TRBV29-1 with TRBJ1-1; D might be TRBD1 (6 bases). Germline V gene data show CDR1 as SQVTM and CDR2 as ANQGSEA. The CDR3 sequence is 11 residues long. Trimming removed 4 bases from V and 3 bases from J, with 6 bases in between. The CDR3 loop reads CSVAGDTEAFF. The CDR3 DNA is TGCAGCGTTGCAGGGGACACTGAAGCTTTCTTT.

The chain recombines TRBV7-6 with TRBJ2-7; D is perhaps TRBD1 (6 bases). The V gene lost 5 bases and the J gene lost 2 bases, with 19 bases spanning the gap. CDR1 SGHVS and CDR2 FNYEAQ come from the germline V gene. This CDR3 spans 16 amino acids. The CDR3 DNA sequence: TGTGCCAGCAGCCCTTTCGGACAGTCGGGGCCCTACGAGCAGTACTTC. Translating it yields CASSPFGQSGPYEQYF.

This chain links TRBV28 with TRBJ2-3, with 9 bases that match TRBD1. The V gene's germline CDR1 is MDHEN and CDR2 SYDVKM. Germline trimming cut 6 bases from V and 4 bases from J; bases unmatched to any gene: 20. The CDR3 has 19 residues. The CDR3 region has the DNA TGTGCCAGCAGCGCCCCCCCATACCGGGACAGGGTTAAGTCAGATACGCAGTATTTT. Its translation: CASSAPPYRDRVKSDTQYF. The full variable domain, rest sourced from reference TRBV28 and TRBJ2-3, is DVKVTQSSRYLVKRTGEKVFLECVQDMDHENMFWYRQDPGLGLRLIYFSYDVKMKEKGDIPEGYSVSREKKERFSLILESASTNQTSMYLCASSAPPYRDRVKSDTQYFGPGTRLTVL.

The genes are TRBV19 and TRBJ1-2, with TRBD1 identical over 8 bases. Looked up from germline, CDR1 is LNHDA and CDR2 is SQIVND (reference sequence). Germline trimming cut 3 bases from V and 7 bases from J; bases unmatched to any gene: 7. The length of the CDR3 is 14 residues. The CDR3 DNA follows: TGTGCCAGTAGTATTGGGCCTACAGGGGGTGGCTACACCTTC. This encodes CASSIGPTGGGYTF.

The chain uses TRBV28 and TRBJ1-4, with 7 positions matching TRBD1. This CDR3 has 17 amino acids. Per the germline V gene, CDR1 is MDHEN and CDR2 is SYDVKM. J gave up 1 base and V 3 bases, and 8 bases lay outside the gene matches. CDR3 sequence reads: CASSFKRGRGTNEKLFF. As DNA, the CDR3 is TGTGCCAGCAGTTTTAAAAGGGGGCGCGGAACTAATGAAAAACTGTTTTTT. The full variable domain, in which reference TRBV28 and TRBJ1-4 provide the parts outside the CDR3, is DVKVTQSSRYLVKRTGEKVFLECVQDMDHENMFWYRQDPGLGLRLIYFSYDVKMKEKGDIPEGYSVSREKKERFSLILESASTNQTSMYLCASSFKRGRGTNEKLFFGSGTQLSVL.